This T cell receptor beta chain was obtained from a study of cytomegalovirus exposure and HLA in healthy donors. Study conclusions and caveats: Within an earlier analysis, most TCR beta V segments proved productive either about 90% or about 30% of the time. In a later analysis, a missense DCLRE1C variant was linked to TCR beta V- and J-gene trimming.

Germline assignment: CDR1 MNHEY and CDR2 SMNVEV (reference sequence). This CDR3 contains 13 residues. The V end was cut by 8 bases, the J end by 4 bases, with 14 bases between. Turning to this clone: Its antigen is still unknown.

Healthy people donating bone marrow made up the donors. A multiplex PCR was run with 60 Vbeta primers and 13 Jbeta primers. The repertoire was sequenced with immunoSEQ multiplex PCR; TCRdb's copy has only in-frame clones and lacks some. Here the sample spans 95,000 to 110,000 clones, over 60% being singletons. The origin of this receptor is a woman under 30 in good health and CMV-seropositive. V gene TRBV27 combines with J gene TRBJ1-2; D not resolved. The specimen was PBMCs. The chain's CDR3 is CASGPGGVYGYTF. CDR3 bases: TGTGCCAGCGGCCCGGGAGGCGTCTATGGCTACACCTTC.